This T cell receptor beta chain was sequenced in a study of T-cell reconstitution after alpha-beta-depleted transplantation in children. This clonotype turned up a few times. Library preparation (for TCRbeta) was performed with unique molecular identifiers. TCRdb used MiXCR to reprocess the PCR reads, holding one entry per CDR3 protein. The sample consists of 330,000 or so distinct CDR3 sequences, about a tenth of them appearing once. The CDR3 consists of 15 residues. J gave up 5 bases and V 7 bases, and 9 bases lay outside the gene matches. The rearrangement uses TRBV12-3 or TRBV12-4 and TRBJ2-1, with 9 bases that match TRBD2. Here the sequenced sample was PBMCs from the stem cell graft donor, taken from the stem cell graft. This TCR came from a human donor who donated a stem cell graft to a child with acute lymphoblastic leukemia. The CDR3 protein is CASIVGTSRNNEQFF. The DNA for the CDR3 is TGTGCCAGCATCGTAGGGACTAGCAGAAACAATGAGCAGTTCTTC.